A selection of T cell receptor beta chains follows, all from one sample in a study of siplizumab effects on memory and regulatory T cells. Profiling relied on immunoSEQ multiplex PCR, and the TCRdb table lists in-frame clones only, not all of them. The sample has some 80,000 clones; more than 85% are singletons. The sample taken for sequencing was CD8+ T cells sorted from blood. These receptors all come from a human donor in good health. CDR3s include the opening cysteine and the closing phenylalanine or tryptophan. The D gene is left open where the match is weak. The size entry is marked missing in some rows and otherwise reads once, few, many or a size class.

J,size,V,D,DNA,CDR3
TRBJ2-5,.,TRBV7-9,TRBD2,TGTGCCAGCAGCTTAGTAGGGACTAGCGGGCGGCAAGAGACCCAGTACTTC,CASSLVGTSGRQETQYF
TRBJ2-7,.,TRBV7-7,TRBD1,TGTGCTAGCAGCACTGGGACAGGGGAAATCTACGAGCAGTACTTC,CASSTGTGEIYEQYF
TRBJ2-7,.,TRBV30,.,TGTGCCTGGAGTGTTCCGCAGGGTTCCTACGAGCAGTACTTC,CAWSVPQGSYEQYF
TRBJ2-7,.,TRBV27,.,TGTGCCAGCACCCATCGGGGAGGGGGCTACGAGCAGTACTTC,CASTHRGGGYEQYF
TRBJ2-7,.,TRBV6-1,.,TGTGCCAGCAGTGAAGGAACAGGGATATACGAGCAGTACTTC,CASSEGTGIYEQYF
TRBJ2-7,.,TRBV5-1,TRBD1,TGCGCCAGCAGCATGGAACCCGGGACAGGGTACGAGCAGTACTTC,CASSMEPGTGYEQYF
TRBJ2-7,.,TRBV28,TRBD1,TGTGCCAGCAGGCAGCCGACAGGGCTGTGGAACGAGCAGTACTTC,CASRQPTGLWNEQYF
TRBJ2-1,.,TRBV7-7,.,TGTGCTAGCAGCTTAGCGCTATCCAGGGGTAATGAGCAGTTCTTC,CASSLALSRGNEQFF
TRBJ1-5,.,TRBV19,.,TGTGCCAGTAGTATAGAGGTAAAGGGTTGGAGCAATCAGCCCCAGCATTTT,CASSIEVKGWSNQPQHF
TRBJ1-2,.,TRBV29-1,.,TGCAGCGTTGGGGGAATCTATGGCTACACCTTC,CSVGGIYGYTF
TRBJ2-2,.,TRBV19,.,TGTGCCAGTACCGGAGGCGGGTTGACCGGGGAGCTGTTTTTT,CASTGGGLTGELFF
TRBJ2-1,.,TRBV11-2,.,TGTGCCAGCAGCTTATCCCGGCGGGATAGCCACAATGAGCAGTTCTTC,CASSLSRRDSHNEQFF
TRBJ1-1,.,TRBV19,TRBD1,TGTGCCAGTTCCCCGTCTCAGGGGGGAGCCACTGAAGCTTTCTTT,CASSPSQGGATEAFF
TRBJ2-1,.,TRBV29-1,TRBD1,TGCAGCGTTGTCCGGGGGACAGGGGTCAATGAGCAGTTCTTC,CSVVRGTGVNEQFF
TRBJ2-7,.,TRBV19,.,TGTGCCGTGTTCAGACTAAACACATACGAGCAGTACTTC,CAVFRLNTYEQYF
TRBJ2-1,.,TRBV27,TRBD2,TGTGCCAGCCTACCTATACTAGCGGGAGTCTACAATGAGCAGTTCTTC,CASLPILAGVYNEQFF
TRBJ2-1,few,TRBV9,.,TGTGCCAGCAGCTTAAGGCATTTCTCCTACAATGAGCAGTTCTTC,CASSLRHFSYNEQFF
TRBJ2-7,.,TRBV21-1,.,TGTGCCAGCAGCAAAGTAGATAGGAGTCCCTACGAGCAGTACTTC,CASSKVDRSPYEQYF
TRBJ2-1,once,TRBV12-5,.,TGTGCTAGTGGTAATCCCCCCCAACATGAGGGGAAAAAAAACAATGAGCAGTTCTTC,CASGNPPQHEGKKNNEQFF
TRBJ2-7,.,TRBV25-1,.,TGTGCCAGCAGTGAATATACCGGGACAAGAACCTACGAGCAGTACTTC,CASSEYTGTRTYEQYF
TRBJ2-7,.,TRBV6-6,.,TGTGCCAGCAGTCTGACCGGGACCATAGGAGACGAGCAGTACTTC,CASSLTGTIGDEQYF
TRBJ1-2,.,TRBV27,.,TGTGCCAGCAGTTTCCAGGGTACAGACGGAGCTAACTATGGCTACACCTTC,CASSFQGTDGANYGYTF
TRBJ1-4,.,TRBV7-9,TRBD1,TGTGCCAGCAGCTTAGGGACAGGGAATGAAAAACTGTTTTTT,CASSLGTGNEKLFF
TRBJ2-7,.,TRBV11-3,.,TGTGCCAGCAGCTTAGGACCGGGAGCCGAGCAGTACTTC,CASSLGPGAEQYF
TRBJ2-1,.,TRBV6-1,.,TGTGCCAGCAGTGAAGAGGTCTGGACTATTACACCATACAATGAGCAGTTCTTC,CASSEEVWTITPYNEQFF
TRBJ1-1,.,TRBV29-1,TRBD1,TGCAGCGTTGAACTTACAGGGGGCTATACTGAAGCTTTCTTT,CSVELTGGYTEAFF
TRBJ2-1,.,TRBV10-1,.,TGCGCCAGCAGCGGACCCGTATACAATGAGCAGTTCTTC,CASSGPVYNEQFF
TRBJ2-1,.,TRBV10-3,.,TGTGCCATCAGTGACCCGCAGAGCTCCTACAATGAGCAGTTCTTC,CAISDPQSSYNEQFF
TRBJ2-5,.,TRBV7-9,TRBD2,TGTGCCAGCAGTTTTATAGCGGGAGGGGAGACCCAGTACTTC,CASSFIAGGETQYF
TRBJ2-7,.,TRBV10-2,.,TGCGCCAGCAGTGAAGGACACCTCTCCTACGAGCAGTACTTC,CASSEGHLSYEQYF
TRBJ2-5,.,TRBV27,TRBD2,TGTGCCAGCAGTCCCACCGAGGGAGGGGAGACCCAGTACTTC,CASSPTEGGETQYF
TRBJ2-7,.,TRBV6-5,.,TGTGCCAGCAGTTCCAACCCGGGAGAGCAGTACTTC,CASSSNPGEQYF
TRBJ2-4,.,TRBV27,TRBD2,TGTGCCAGCAGTTTAAATCCGGGGGGCAAAAACATTCAGTACTTC,CASSLNPGGKNIQYF
TRBJ2-1,.,TRBV9,TRBD2,TGTGCCAGCAGCAATAGCGGGTATGAGCAGTTCTTC,CASSNSGYEQFF
TRBJ2-7,.,TRBV4-2,TRBD2,TGTGCCAGCAGCCAAGCCTTCTCAGGGGCTAGCGGGAACCACGAGCAGTACTTC,CASSQAFSGASGNHEQYF
TRBJ1-5,.,TRBV6-5,.,TGTGCCAGCAGTTCTCAGGCCGGACCTTATCAGCCCCAGCATTTT,CASSSQAGPYQPQHF
TRBJ1-1,.,TRBV7-6,TRBD1,TGTGCCAGCAGCTTAGCGGGGGGTACAGGGGCTATGAACACTGAAGCTTTCTTT,CASSLAGGTGAMNTEAFF
TRBJ2-7,many,TRBV6-5,.,TGTGCCAGCAGGTCCGCTAGCTCCTACGAGCAGTACTTC,CASRSASSYEQYF
TRBJ2-7,once,TRBV7-8,.,TGTGCCAGCAGCTCGAACCCCGCCGAGCAGTACTTC,CASSSNPAEQYF
TRBJ2-3,.,TRBV2,TRBD1,TGTGCCAGCGATGATTTACCCGGGACAGGGAGTACAGATACGCAGTATTTT,CASDDLPGTGSTDTQYF
TRBJ2-7,.,TRBV4-1,TRBD2,TGCGCCAGCAGCCCCGAGGGGATTCAGGCTAGCGGGAGTGGCGAGCAGTACTTC,CASSPEGIQASGSGEQYF
TRBJ2-5,.,TRBV15,.,TGTGCCACCAGCAACCCCCCGGGAGAGACCCAGTACTTC,CATSNPPGETQYF
TRBJ2-7,.,TRBV6-5,.,TGTGCCAGCAGGACTAAAACATACGAGCAGTACTTC,CASRTKTYEQYF
TRBJ2-2,.,TRBV4-1,.,TGCGCCAGCAGCCAAGTCTCCGAGGCCTCCGGGGAGCTGTTTTTT,CASSQVSEASGELFF
TRBJ1-1,.,TRBV2,.,TGTGCCAGCAGTGTGAAGGGATACGGGAACACTGAAGCTTTCTTT,CASSVKGYGNTEAFF
TRBJ1-5,.,TRBV19,.,TGTGCCAGTAGTTTTGGTTTCAGGGCGAGCAATCAGCCCCAGCATTTT,CASSFGFRASNQPQHF
TRBJ1-2,.,TRBV5-6,.,TGTGCCAGCAGCTTTCTCTCGGACAGAATCTATGGCTACACCTTC,CASSFLSDRIYGYTF
TRBJ1-5,.,TRBV7-9,.,TGTGCCAGCAACTCTGGGCCCAATCAGCCCCAGCATTTT,CASNSGPNQPQHF